The 22 T cell receptor beta chains in this list originate from one sample, sequenced in a study of CD8+CD57+ T cells in acquired aplastic anemia. Previously, flow cytometry had revealed CD8+CD57+ cell expansion in the patients chosen for sequencing. The template used for profiling TCR beta VDJ and CDR3 was genomic DNA. TCRdb analysed the reads with MiXCR anew, one entry per CDR3 protein. The sample lists about 240,000 distinct CDR3 sequences; roughly half were seen once. Sequencing was done on a sample of sorted CD4+, CD8+, or CD8+CD57+ T cells (not recorded which) from PBMCs. These receptors all stem from a human donor with aplastic anemia.

Concerning this clonotype: The junction departs from the called germline gene at one end, perhaps through a read error. The V call is TRBV24-1, the J call TRBJ2-7; D ambiguous. Per the germline V gene, CDR1 is KGHDR and CDR2 is SFDVKD. The CDR3 spans 12 residues. In DNA, the CDR3 is TGCGCCACCAGTGACCCACAGCACGAGCAGTACTTC. Encoded protein: CATSDPQHEQYF.

The gene calls are TRBV12-3 or TRBV12-4 and TRBJ1-2; unclear D gene. The CDR3 covers 14 residues. V dropped 5 bases and J dropped 0 bases, with 10 bases sitting between them. The CDR3 coding sequence is TGTGCCAGCAGTCAGAGAGCTTCTAACTATGGCTACACCTTC. As protein: CASSQRASNYGYTF.

This clonotype came up a few times. This chain connects TRBV20-1 to TRBJ2-7; D is perhaps TRBD1 (5 bases). Germline V gene sequence: CDR1 DFQATT, CDR2 SNEGSKA (reference sequence). This CDR3 contains 15 residues. V dropped 1 base and J dropped 5 bases, with 18 bases sitting between them. CDR3 amino acids: CSARVPTSGSHEQYF. The CDR3 bases are TGCAGTGCTAGAGTCCCTACCTCAGGGTCCCACGAGCAGTACTTC.

As to this clonotype: A clone one base away is much larger, so this may be a read error. The chain carries TRBV6-5 and TRBJ2-5, with 8 nucleotides matching TRBD1. The CDR3 runs 13 residues. Germline values: CDR1 MNHEY, CDR2 SVGAGI. CDR3: CASRSRGQETQHF. In DNA form, the CDR3 reads TGTGCCAGCAGGTCCAGGGGGCAGGAGACCCAGCACTTC.

Remarks on this clonotype: A read error is possible here, since a much larger clone lies one base away. The rearrangement uses TRBV4-1 and TRBJ2-7, with a tentative D call TRBD1 (5 bases). The CDR3 spans 14 residues. Germline values: CDR1 MGHRA, CDR2 YSYEKL. Between the trimmed V and J ends, which lost 1 base and 4 bases, there was a span of 11 bases. The CDR3 DNA follows: TGCGCCAGCAGCCAAGGGGCAGGGCTATACGAGCAGTACTTC. This translates into CASSQGAGLYEQYF.

This clonotype has ten or more counts. This chain links TRBV19 with TRBJ2-1; D gene ambiguous. The CDR3 contains 14 residues. The germline CDR1 and CDR2 sequences are LNHDA and SQIVND (reference sequence). Trimming left V 1 base short and J 4 bases short, with 8 bases between. CDR3 sequence (DNA): TGTGCCAGTAGTATAGGGAGCGAATACAATGAGCAGTTCTTC. Protein: CASSIGSEYNEQFF.

This clonotype appeared a few times. The chain links TRBV27 to TRBJ2-7; 8 bases map to TRBD2. V lost 6 bases, J lost 4 bases, and 8 bases stayed unmatched. The CDR3 is 14 amino acids. Germline V gene lookup returns CDR1 MNHEY and CDR2 SMNVEV (reference sequence). CDR3 sequence: CASRTSGSHYEQYF. Written as DNA, the CDR3 is TGTGCCAGCAGGACAAGCGGGAGTCATTACGAGCAGTACTTC.

The V gene is TRBV19, the J gene TRBJ1-4; TRBD1 matches at 9 bases. This CDR3 is 15 amino acids long. The V gene's germline CDR1 is LNHDA and CDR2 SQIVND (reference sequence). The trim removed 6 bases at V and 7 bases at J, leaving 9 bases unmatched. The CDR3 region is CASSEGGQGVEKLFF. The DNA for the CDR3 is TGTGCCAGTAGCGAGGGGGGACAGGGAGTTGAAAAACTGTTTTTT.

Many counts were recorded for this clonotype. The chain joins TRBV5-8 to TRBJ2-2; 7 bases agree with TRBD1. V lost 3 bases, J lost 6 bases, and 8 bases stayed unmatched. This CDR3 region has 15 residues. CDR1 SGHTS and CDR2 YDEGEE come from the germline V gene. The CDR3 bases are TGTGCCAGCAGCTGGGACAGCGTGGGGCCCGGGGAGCTGTTTTTT. Translation: CASSWDSVGPGELFF.

The chain employs TRBV10-3 and TRBJ2-1; 12 nucleotides agree with TRBD2. The trim removed 4 bases at V and 2 bases at J, leaving 3 bases unmatched. The CDR3 length is 16 residues. Germline CDR1 ENHRY, CDR2 SYGVKD. The CDR3 sequence is CAISAPSGGAYNEQFF. For the CDR3, the DNA is TGTGCCATCAGTGCCCCTAGCGGGGGGGCCTACAATGAGCAGTTCTTC.

Comments on this clonotype: Given the absence of the conserved phenylalanine or tryptophan at the CDR3 end, a read error is likely. The chain combines TRBV24-1 with TRBJ1-2; the D is unclear. The CDR3 sequence is 12 residues long. CDR1 and CDR2 (germline): KGHDR, SFDVKD. With 9 bases removed from V and 7 bases from J, the gap between germline ends came to 14 bases. DNA for the CDR3: TGTGCCACCTCTGAATGGGATTCTGGCTACACCCTC. Its translation is CATSEWDSGYTL.

The V gene is TRBV6-6, the J gene TRBJ2-7; perhaps TRBD1 as D (6 bases). V was cut by 2 bases and J by 3 bases, with 8 bases left in between. The CDR3 sequence is 13 residues long. CDR1 and CDR2 from the germline V gene are MNHNY and SVGAGI (reference sequence). The CDR3 DNA is TGTGCCAGCAGTTACCGCAGGGGCTACGAGCAGTACTTC. It codes for CASSYRRGYEQYF.

With respect to this clonotype: The junction shows a germline mismatch at one end, possibly a read error. CDR3 DNA: TGTGCCAGCAGCACGCATGATCGGGGGGGGGCCACTGAAGCTTTCTTT. This translates into CASSTHDRGGATEAFF. The genes are TRBV5-1 and TRBJ1-1; perhaps TRBD1 as D (6 bases). The CDR3 has 16 amino acids. The germline gives CDR1 SGHRS, CDR2 YFSETQ.

The chain joins TRBV30 to TRBJ2-7, with 7 bases matching TRBD2. This CDR3 comprises 16 residues. With V trimmed by 0 bases and J by 1 base, 9 bases remained unmatched. Germline V lookup: CDR1 GTSNPN, CDR2 SVGIG (reference sequence). Here the CDR3 reads CAWSVLRTGGSYEQYF. DNA of the CDR3: TGTGCCTGGAGTGTACTCAGGACGGGGGGTTCCTACGAGCAGTACTTC.

This clonotype was seen only once. The chain has TRBV5-6 and TRBJ1-6; TRBD1 matches at 8 bases. Germline V gene data show CDR1 as SGHDT and CDR2 as YYEEEE. CDR3 length: 14 amino acids. The V gene end was trimmed by 3 bases and the J gene end by 10 bases; junction bases not matched to a gene: 6. The CDR3 protein is CASSSTGEGSPLHF. The CDR3 nucleotides are TGTGCCAGCAGCTCGACAGGGGAAGGGTCACCCCTCCACTTT.

This clonotype was counted many times. The rearrangement uses TRBV7-9 and TRBJ2-5, with D perhaps being TRBD1 or TRBD2 (6 bases each). V was trimmed by 2 bases and J by 2 bases, leaving 9 bases between them. The CDR3 has 14 residues. The germline V gene has CDR1 SEHNR and CDR2 FQNEAQ (reference sequence). CDR3 sequence (DNA): TGTGCCAGCAGCTTATTAGGGGGGCAAGAGACCCAGTACTTC. It is translated as CASSLLGGQETQYF.

This clonotype was seen once. The CDR3, as DNA: TGCGCCAGCAGCAAGGACGGGAACACTGAAGCTTTCTTT. Translating it yields CASSKDGNTEAFF. This chain links TRBV5-1 with TRBJ1-1; D unclear. Trimming pared 4 bases from V and 1 base from J, leaving 8 bases between. The CDR3 is made up of 13 amino acids. CDR1 is SGHRS and CDR2 is YFSETQ in the germline V gene. Full variable domain (outside the CDR3, taken from reference TRBV5-1 and TRBJ1-1): KAGVTQTPRYLIKTRGQQVTLSCSPISGHRSVSWYQQTPGQGLQFLFEYFSETQRNKGNFPGRFSGRQFSNSRSEMNVSTLELGDSALYLCASSKDGNTEAFFGQGTRLTVV.

This clonotype came up many times. This chain connects TRBV20-1 to TRBJ2-1, with D perhaps TRBD2 (6 bases). The V and J ends lost 5 bases and 5 bases respectively, with 16 bases between them. The CDR3 consists of 14 residues. CDR1 is DFQATT, CDR2 SNEGSKA, per germline (reference sequence). For the CDR3, the DNA is TGCAGTGCTCGGACTCAGCGGGTCCACAATGAGCAGTTCTTC. This translates into CSARTQRVHNEQFF.

The V gene is TRBV25-1, the J gene TRBJ2-7; 8 positions match TRBD2. The CDR3 covers 14 residues. V dropped 4 bases and J dropped 3; count of bases not matched to a gene: 5. CDR1 and CDR2 from the germline V gene are MGHDK and SYGVNS. CDR3 sequence (DNA): TGTGCCAGCAGTGCGATGGCGGGGGGCTACGAGCAGTACTTC. Amino acids: CASSAMAGGYEQYF.

This clonotype was detected once. The V and J genes are TRBV29-1 and TRBJ2-5; D is tentatively TRBD1 or TRBD2 (5 bases each). This CDR3 contains 11 residues. Germline-derived CDR1 and CDR2 are SQVTM and ANQGSEA. Trimming stripped 8 bases from V and 4 bases from J, with 11 bases between. CDR3 region: CSSRDPETQYF. The CDR3 region has the DNA TGCAGCTCAAGGGACCCAGAGACCCAGTACTTC.

The J gene is TRBJ2-4, the V gene TRBV28; possible D gene TRBD2, 5 bases. The V and J ends lost 3 bases and 8 bases respectively, with 14 bases between them. Germline V CDR1 and CDR2: MDHEN, SYDVKM. The CDR3 extends over 14 amino acids. CDR3 loop: CASSLTGRVDIQYF. DNA of the CDR3: TGTGCCAGCAGTTTGACGGGGAGAGTTGACATTCAGTACTTC.

This clonotype was observed many times. The rearrangement links TRBV12-3 or TRBV12-4 to TRBJ2-7, with 9 bases matching TRBD2. The CDR3 has 16 residues. Trimming cost V 6 bases and J 5 bases; bases outside gene matches: 14. As DNA, the CDR3 is TGTGCCAGCAGCCAATTGGGTGGCGGGAGGGCCAACGAGCAGTACTTC. Amino acids: CASSQLGGGRANEQYF.